A single sample is the source of the 18 T cell receptor beta chains below, sequenced in a study of TIL therapy for anti-PD-1-resistant metastatic lung cancer. The immunoSEQ assay was v3. Data came from immunoSEQ multiplex PCR; TCRdb stores just in-frame clones and leaves some out. The data hold about 50,000 clones, with 71% observed a single time. The sample's time point: pre-treatment sample, taken before nivolumab and TIL therapy. Pleural nodules or supraclavicular lymph nodes made up most of the excised metastases sampled. The sequenced sample was tumor tissue, obtained at baseline. All receptors derive from a person aged 25 to 85 with non-small cell lung cancer.

The V call is TRBV5-1, the J call TRBJ2-5; D is ambiguous. The CDR3 spans 14 residues. The germline V gene encodes CDR1 SGHRS and CDR2 YFSETQ. Trimming left V 4 bases short and J 2 bases short, with 12 bases between. The chain's CDR3 is CASSTGGRQETQYF. CDR3 bases: TGCGCCAGCAGCACTGGTGGCAGGCAAGAGACCCAGTACTTC.

There are a few counts of this clone. This rearrangement joins TRBV6-1 to TRBJ1-1; no firm D call. The germline V and J ends were trimmed by 5 bases and 4 bases, with 11 bases remaining between them. Germline-derived CDR1 and CDR2 are MNHNS and SASEGT. The CDR3 spans 13 residues. CDR3 bases: TGTGCCAGCAGTCAGTACGGGGTCACTGAAGCTTTCTTT. Protein sequence: CASSQYGVTEAFF.

The V gene is TRBV18, the J gene TRBJ2-7; D might be TRBD2 (5 bases). Per the germline V gene, CDR1 is KGHSH and CDR2 is LQKENI. V lost 2 bases to trimming and J lost 4 bases, with 9 bases between them. The CDR3 is 13 amino acids. CDR3 bases: TGTGCCAGCTCACCAGCAGAGGGTTACGAGCAGTACTTC. As protein: CASSPAEGYEQYF. Full variable domain (missing parts from reference TRBV18 and TRBJ2-7): NAGVMQNPRHLVRRRGQEARLRCSPMKGHSHVYWYRQLPEEGLKFMVYLQKENIIDESGMPKERFSAEFPKEGPSILRIQQVVRGDSAAYFCASSPAEGYEQYFGPGTRLTVT.

V gene TRBV11-2 combines with J gene TRBJ2-2, with 9 bases matching TRBD1. The germline V gene has CDR1 SGHAT and CDR2 FQNNGV. This CDR3 comprises 15 residues. With V trimmed by 7 bases and J by 5 bases, 8 bases remained unmatched. In DNA form, the CDR3 reads TGTGCCAGCAAACCAGCGACAGGGGGTACCGGGGAGCTGTTTTTT. Its translation: CASKPATGGTGELFF.

The chain uses TRBV6-5 and TRBJ1-3; D gene ambiguous. The V gene's germline CDR1 is MNHEY and CDR2 SVGAGI. The V end lost 6 bases, the J end lost 2 bases, and 8 bases lay between the germline ends. This CDR3 comprises 13 residues. CDR3 loop: CASREYAGNTIYF. CDR3 nucleotide sequence: TGTGCCAGCAGGGAATATGCTGGAAACACCATATATTTT.

This chain joins TRBV7-2 and TRBJ2-3; 10 bases line up with TRBD2. The CDR3 is made up of 14 amino acids. Germline lookup yields CDR1 SGHTA and CDR2 FQGNSA. V trimming: 4 bases; J trimming: 7 bases; junction bases outside the gene matches: 5. The chain's CDR3 is CASSSSGGAYTQYF. The DNA of the CDR3 is TGTGCCAGCAGCTCGAGCGGGGGGGCTTATACGCAGTATTTT.

This rearrangement joins TRBV5-8 to TRBJ1-2; D remains ambiguous. The length of the CDR3 is 14 residues. V was clipped by 1 base and J by 1 base, with 8 bases between them. Germline V CDR1 and CDR2: SGHTS, YDEGEE. The CDR3 reads CASSLYPSNYGYTF. In DNA, the CDR3 is TGTGCCAGCAGCTTGTATCCAAGTAACTATGGCTACACCTTC. Full variable domain (remainder filled in from reference TRBV5-8 and TRBJ1-2): EAGVTQSPTHLIKTRGQQATLRCSPISGHTSVYWYQQALGLGLQFLLWYDEGEERNRGNFPPRFSGRQFPNYSSELNVNALELEDSALYLCASSLYPSNYGYTFGSGTRLTVV.

The chain couples TRBV7-2 to TRBJ2-7; possibly TRBD1 or TRBD2 for D (6 bases each). The CDR3 has 14 residues. Trimming removed 5 bases from V and 3 bases from J, with 14 bases in between. Germline-derived CDR1 and CDR2 are SGHTA and FQGNSA. This chain's CDR3 is CASSPGGGLYEQYF. In DNA form, the CDR3 reads TGTGCCAGCAGCCCAGGAGGGGGGCTCTACGAGCAGTACTTC.

This chain joins TRBV7-2 and TRBJ2-3; TRBD2 is a possible D gene (6 bases). The CDR3 loop spans 14 amino acids. Per the germline V gene, CDR1 is SGHTA and CDR2 is FQGNSA. V was pared by 3 bases and J by 2 bases, with 9 bases between. In DNA, the CDR3 is TGTGCCAGCAGCTTCGGACTACCCACAGATACGCAGTATTTT. Translated: CASSFGLPTDTQYF.

This clone came up a few times. The J gene is TRBJ2-7, the V gene TRBV2; D ambiguous. V shed 4 bases and J shed 3 bases, with 7 bases lying between them. Germline V lookup: CDR1 SNHLY, CDR2 FYNNEI. The CDR3 sequence is 12 residues long. The CDR3 loop is CASSAWNYEQYF. Here the CDR3 DNA reads TGTGCCAGCAGTGCATGGAACTACGAGCAGTACTTC.

A word on this clone: Being one base from a much bigger clone, this may be a read error. The same CDR3 arises from other DNA sequences in this sample as well. The V call is TRBV19, the J call TRBJ1-3, with a tentative D call TRBD1 (5 bases). V lost 3 bases and J lost 2, with 8 bases in between. CDR3 length: 14 amino acids. Germline CDR1 LNHDA, CDR2 SQIVND (reference sequence). The CDR3 sequence is CASSIGTAGNTIYF. CDR3 coding DNA: TGTGCCAGTAGTATCGGGACGGCTGGAAACACCATATATTTT.

The genes are TRBV29-1 and TRBJ1-1; the D gene is possibly TRBD1 (5 bases). This CDR3 spans 11 amino acids. Germline V gene sequence: CDR1 SQVTM, CDR2 ANQGSEA. The germline V and J ends were trimmed by 5 bases and 7 bases, with 11 bases remaining between them. Here the CDR3 DNA reads TGCAGCGTTAGGGGCCTCGATGAAGCTTTCTTT. Amino acid sequence: CSVRGLDEAFF. The entire variable domain, with the rest obtained from reference TRBV29-1 and TRBJ1-1, is as follows: SAVISQKPSRDICQRGTSLTIQCQVDSQVTMMFWYRQQPGQSLTLIATANQGSEATYESGFVIDKFPISRPNLTFSTLTVSNMSPEDSSIYLCSVRGLDEAFFGQGTRLTVV.

The chain recombines TRBV7-2 with TRBJ1-2; D gene ambiguous. CDR3 length: 12 residues. CDR1 SGHTA and CDR2 FQGNSA come from the germline V gene. Trimming pared 1 base from V and 4 bases from J, leaving 4 bases between. CDR3 DNA: TGTGCCAGCAGCTTAGGACCCTATGGCTACACCTTC. Protein sequence: CASSLGPYGYTF. Using reference TRBV7-2 and TRBJ1-2 for the parts outside the CDR3, the full variable domain is GAGVSQSPSNKVTEKGKDVELRCDPISGHTALYWYRQSLGQGLEFLIYFQGNSAPDKSGLPSDRFSAERTGGSVSTLTIQRTQQEDSAVYLCASSLGPYGYTFGSGTRLTVV.

The chain is built from TRBV19 and TRBJ2-7; D may be TRBD1 (6 bases). V was pared by 9 bases and J by 5 bases, with 23 bases between. This CDR3 is built from 15 residues. Germline CDR1 is LNHDA and CDR2 is SQIVND (reference sequence). CDR3 in DNA: TGTGCCAGACCGTCTAGGGGTCCGACAGGCGACGAGCAGTACTTC. It is translated as CARPSRGPTGDEQYF.

As regards this clone: The junction shows a germline mismatch at one end, possibly a read error. The chain links TRBV7-7 to TRBJ2-1; 8 bases agree with TRBD2. This CDR3 has 13 residues. Germline values: CDR1 SSHAT, CDR2 FNYEAQ (reference sequence). The DNA of the CDR3 is TGTGCTAGCAGCTTAGAGGCGGGGGGTGAGCAGTTCTTC. Translating it yields CASSLEAGGEQFF.

The rearrangement joins TRBV5-4 to TRBJ1-2; 8 bases match TRBD1. The V segment lost 2 bases and the J segment 6 bases; nucleotides outside the gene matches: 6. The CDR3 is made up of 14 amino acids. Germline CDR1 is SGHNT and CDR2 is YYREEE (reference sequence). CDR3 bases: TGTGCCAGCAGCTTTTTCCCAGGGGGCGATGGCTACACCTTC. Protein: CASSFFPGGDGYTF.

The chain combines TRBV10-3 with TRBJ1-6, with D tentatively TRBD1 (6 bases). The CDR3 runs to 13 residues. Germline CDR1 reads ENHRY; CDR2 reads SYGVKD. V dropped 6 bases and J dropped 13 bases, with 16 bases sitting between them. CDR3: CAIRDDRTAPLHF. The CDR3 nucleotides are TGTGCCATCAGAGATGACAGGACGGCGCCCCTCCACTTT.

This clone has at least ten counts. The V gene is TRBV19, the J gene TRBJ2-1; TRBD2 is a possible D gene (6 bases). Germline V gene data show CDR1 as LNHDA and CDR2 as SQIVND (reference sequence). CDR3 length equals 14 residues. Trimming cost V 1 base and J 8 bases, with 12 bases left between them. CDR3 in amino acids: CASSIGAGNDEQFF. The CDR3 region has the DNA TGTGCCAGTAGTATAGGGGCGGGAAACGATGAGCAGTTCTTC.